The text below deals with one T cell receptor beta chain. Its antigen is unknown. This specimen comes from a study of blood T cells in healthy people across ages. Regarding the study as a whole: Long-lived donors had more naive CD4+ cells and higher diversity than aged donors.

A second PCR of roughly 7 to 11 cycles used a sample-barcoded 5' primer and a J-beta primer mix. TCRdb re-called the 5' RACE reads through MiXCR, storing one row per CDR3 protein. Here the sample spans some 1.8 million distinct CDR3 sequences, about 39% being singletons. The sample taken for sequencing was blood. This receptor was identified in a human donor in good health.

Here the CDR3 reads CASQDRGPVVFF. In DNA form, the CDR3 reads TGTGCCAGCCAGGACAGGGGGCCGGTGGTGTTTTTT. This rearrangement joins TRBV11-2 to TRBJ1-4; 11 nucleotides line up with TRBD1. Germline V CDR1 and CDR2: SGHAT, FQNNGV. The CDR3 is 12 amino acids. Trimming cost V 8 bases and J 15 bases; bases outside gene matches: 8.